The 21 T cell receptor beta chains presented below share a single source sample, sequenced in a study of T cells in localized non-small cell lung cancer. Repertoires were generated with immunoSEQ multiplex PCR, while TCRdb's copy carries only in-frame clones and drops some. The data show about 45,000 clones, around 81% seen once. Sample: peripheral blood mononuclear cells, taken before any cancer treatment. These receptors were collected from a man aged 40 to 75 with stage III lung adenocarcinoma.

The chain joins TRBV6-5 to TRBJ2-7; D is undetermined. The CDR3 contains 13 residues. Trimming removed 7 bases at V and 3 bases at J, with 13 bases between. Germline CDR1 reads MNHEY; CDR2 reads SVGAGI. CDR3 in DNA: TGTGCCAGCACCCGCGGTGGCTTCTACGAGCAGTACTTC. Translating gives CASTRGGFYEQYF.

The sample holds one count of this clone. This chain joins TRBV27 and TRBJ2-2, with 12 positions matching TRBD2. The CDR3 runs to 16 residues. Germline values: CDR1 MNHEY, CDR2 SMNVEV (reference sequence). V was clipped by 3 bases and J by 3 bases; unmatched bases: 2. CDR3 amino acids: CASSFRLAGDTGELFF. CDR3 nucleotide sequence: TGTGCCAGCAGTTTTAGACTAGCGGGGGACACCGGGGAGCTGTTTTTT.

This clone was seen once. J is TRBJ2-1 and V is TRBV7-2, with D possibly being TRBD1 (5 bases). Trimming stripped 5 bases from V and 0 bases from J, with 11 bases between. CDR3 length: 15 amino acids. From germline, CDR1 is SGHTA and CDR2 FQGNSA. CDR3 sequence: CASSLQGFSYNEQFF. The CDR3 DNA is TGTGCCAGCAGCCTCCAGGGATTCTCCTACAATGAGCAGTTCTTC.

V usage is TRBV9 and J usage is TRBJ2-2; perhaps D is TRBD1 or TRBD2 (6 bases each). This CDR3 has 13 amino acids. CDR1 and CDR2 (germline): SGDLS, YYNGEE. V lost 1 base and J lost 7, with 8 bases in between. CDR3 sequence: CASSVRGLGELFF. The CDR3 DNA follows: TGTGCCAGCAGCGTACGGGGGCTCGGGGAGCTGTTTTTT.

The sample holds one count of this clone. The gene calls are TRBV27 and TRBJ1-2, with TRBD1 matching 8 bases. V trimming: 1 base; J trimming: 5 bases; junction bases outside the gene matches: 9. The CDR3 runs 16 residues. Germline CDR1 reads MNHEY; CDR2 reads SMNVEV (reference sequence). The CDR3 protein is CASSLFWTGFPYGYTF. As DNA, the CDR3 is TGTGCCAGCAGTTTATTCTGGACAGGGTTTCCATATGGCTACACCTTC.

The chain links TRBV29-1 to TRBJ2-1; D possibly uses TRBD1 or TRBD2 (5 bases each). The CDR3 has 15 amino acids. CDR1 and CDR2 (germline): SQVTM, ANQGSEA. The V gene lost 3 bases and the J gene lost 3 bases, with 15 bases spanning the gap. CDR3 coding DNA: TGCAGCGTTGACGGGGCTAGCCTGAACTACAATGAGCAGTTCTTC. This encodes CSVDGASLNYNEQFF.

Note on this clone: This same CDR3 is encoded by further DNA sequences in the sample. The chain joins TRBV19 to TRBJ1-1; D is unclear. Germline V lookup: CDR1 LNHDA, CDR2 SQIVND (reference sequence). V was pared by 3 bases and J by 2 bases, with 7 bases between. The CDR3 has 13 amino acids. In nucleotides, the CDR3 is TGTGCCAGTAGTATTTGGACCAACACTGAAGCTTTCTTT. This translates into CASSIWTNTEAFF.

This chain links TRBV10-1 with TRBJ2-1; 13 positions agree with TRBD2. From germline, CDR1 is WNHNN and CDR2 SYGVQD (reference sequence). The CDR3 totals 22 residues. After removal of 4 bases from V and 3 bases from J, the junction contained 21 bases not matched to a gene. The CDR3 DNA reads as TGCGCCAGCAGTGTGGGATATCCGGGACTAGCGGGGCGCACGTCCCTCTACAATGAGCAGTTCTTC. Amino acids: CASSVGYPGLAGRTSLYNEQFF.

This clone was detected only once. The J gene is TRBJ2-2, the V gene TRBV19, with D perhaps TRBD1 (5 bases). The CDR3 runs to 13 residues. Germline lookup yields CDR1 LNHDA and CDR2 SQIVND (reference sequence). V lost 5 bases to trimming and J lost 9 bases, with 13 bases between them. In nucleotides, the CDR3 is TGTGCCAGTAGTGCAAGACAGCGTCGGGAGCTGTTTTTT. Amino acids: CASSARQRRELFF.

The chain employs TRBV10-3 and TRBJ1-4; D remains ambiguous. Germline V gene data show CDR1 as ENHRY and CDR2 as SYGVKD. The CDR3 consists of 14 residues. Trimming cost V 5 bases and J 2 bases, with 9 bases left between them. In nucleotides, the CDR3 is TGTGCCATCAGTAAGGACGGGACTAATGAAAAACTGTTTTTT. It translates to CAISKDGTNEKLFF.

The chain joins TRBV5-6 to TRBJ2-3; D may be TRBD1 or TRBD2 (6 bases each). From germline, CDR1 is SGHDT and CDR2 YYEEEE. The V end was cut by 8 bases, the J end by 2 bases, with 18 bases between. The CDR3 is 15 residues long. CDR3 bases: TGTGCCAGTACAGGGATGGGACTTTACACAGATACGCAGTATTTT. This sequence encodes CASTGMGLYTDTQYF. The complete variable domain, with remaining parts taken from reference TRBV5-6 and TRBJ2-3, reads DAGVTQSPTHLIKTRGQQVTLRCSPKSGHDTVSWYQQALGQGPQFIFQYYEEEERQRGNFPDRFSGHQFPNYSSELNVNALLLGDSALYLCASTGMGLYTDTQYFGPGTRLTVL.

This sequence joins TRBV28 and TRBJ1-1; 8 positions agree with TRBD1. Germline V CDR1 and CDR2: MDHEN, SYDVKM. The CDR3 is made up of 15 amino acids. Trimming at V came to 4 bases and at J to 6 bases, leaving 10 bases not matched to a gene. The CDR3: CASSSQGARRSEAFF. DNA of the CDR3: TGTGCCAGCAGTTCGCAGGGGGCGAGGAGGTCTGAAGCTTTCTTT.

The sample holds a few counts of this clone. This chain links TRBV15 with TRBJ2-3; TRBD2 matches at 13 bases. Trimming at V came to 9 bases and at J to 0 bases, leaving 12 bases not matched to a gene. The CDR3 spans 18 residues. Germline V gene data show CDR1 as LNHNV and CDR2 as YYDKDF (reference sequence). The chain's CDR3 is CATRTRLAGGHSTDTQYF. The CDR3 DNA reads as TGTGCCACTCGGACCAGACTAGCGGGGGGCCATAGCACAGATACGCAGTATTTT.

This clone showed up just a few times. The V gene is TRBV12-5, the J gene TRBJ2-1; D possibly corresponds to TRBD1 (8 bases). CDR3 size: 14 residues. Between the trimmed V and J ends, which lost 4 bases and 8 bases, there was a span of 15 bases. CDR1 is LGHNT, CDR2 FRNRAP, per germline. The CDR3 here is CASGSWTGRDEQFF. The CDR3 DNA is TGTGCTAGTGGTTCCTGGACAGGGAGGGATGAGCAGTTCTTC. Combining the CDR3 with reference TRBV12-5 and TRBJ2-1 gives the whole variable domain DARVTQTPRHKVTEMGQEVTMRCQPILGHNTVFWYRQTMMQGLELLAYFRNRAPLDDSGMPKDRFSAEMPDATLATLKIQPSEPRDSAVYFCASGSWTGRDEQFFGPGTRLTVL.

This clone has a single count. One end of the junction varies from germline; a read error may be responsible. The chain is built from TRBV7-2 and TRBJ2-5; 9 positions agree with TRBD2. Looked up from germline, CDR1 is SGHTA and CDR2 is FQGNSA. The CDR3 runs to 15 residues. CDR3 in amino acids: CARSWGGGAQETQYF. The CDR3 DNA reads TGTGCCCGCAGTTGGGGCGGGGGGGCCCAAGAGACCCAGTACTTC.

The rearrangement joins TRBV9 to TRBJ1-1; 7 bases line up with TRBD1. V trimming: 1 base; J trimming: 4 bases; junction bases outside the gene matches: 7. CDR3 length: 15 amino acids. CDR1 is SGDLS and CDR2 is YYNGEE in the germline V gene. The CDR3 loop is CASSVRRGRRTEAFF. CDR3 nucleotides: TGTGCCAGCAGCGTAAGGAGGGGGCGCCGCACTGAAGCTTTCTTT.

This clone was recorded a few times. The chain carries TRBV30 and TRBJ2-7, with D perhaps assigned TRBD1 or TRBD2 (5 bases each). The germline V and J ends were trimmed by 4 bases and 2 bases, with 15 bases remaining between them. Looked up from germline, CDR1 is GTSNPN and CDR2 is SVGIG (reference sequence). The CDR3 covers 14 residues. The CDR3 loop reads CAWTFGGSAYEQYF. The DNA of the CDR3 is TGTGCCTGGACCTTTGGGGGATCGGCCTACGAGCAGTACTTC.

This chain connects TRBV5-1 to TRBJ2-1; D is possibly TRBD1 (6 bases). This CDR3 is built from 15 residues. Per the germline V gene, CDR1 is SGHRS and CDR2 is YFSETQ. Between the trimmed V and J ends, which lost 7 bases and 3 bases, there was a span of 17 bases. CDR3 nucleotides: TGCGCCAGCCGCCCAGGGGACCCAGACTACAATGAGCAGTTCTTC. Translating gives CASRPGDPDYNEQFF. Using reference TRBV5-1 and TRBJ2-1 for the parts outside the CDR3, the full variable domain is KAGVTQTPRYLIKTRGQQVTLSCSPISGHRSVSWYQQTPGQGLQFLFEYFSETQRNKGNFPGRFSGRQFSNSRSEMNVSTLELGDSALYLCASRPGDPDYNEQFFGPGTRLTVL.

The gene calls are TRBV7-9 and TRBJ1-4; tentatively, D is TRBD1 (5 bases). Between the trimmed V and J ends, which lost 5 bases and 5 bases, there was a span of 12 bases. The CDR3 is 14 residues long. The germline V gene encodes CDR1 SEHNR and CDR2 FQNEAQ (reference sequence). CDR3 protein: CASSRSEGNEKLFF. The CDR3 DNA follows: TGTGCCAGCAGCCGGTCCGAGGGGAATGAAAAACTGTTTTTT.

This chain connects TRBV2 to TRBJ2-7, with D unresolved. V was clipped by 4 bases and J by 6 bases, with 22 bases between them. The CDR3 is 16 amino acids. In germline, CDR1 is SNHLY, CDR2 FYNNEI. Here the CDR3 DNA reads TGTGCCAGCAGTGGAGAGAAGGGAATTCGACTGGGCGAGCAGTACTTC. Translation: CASSGEKGIRLGEQYF.

This clone was counted only a few times. The chain links TRBV7-6 to TRBJ2-3, with a weak D call TRBD2 (5 bases). This CDR3 has 16 residues. The V gene lost 4 bases and the J gene lost 4 bases, with 18 bases spanning the gap. Germline values: CDR1 SGHVS, CDR2 FNYEAQ. DNA for the CDR3: TGTGCCAGCAGCTCTAGGACTTCTGCGGTCTCAGATACGCAGTATTTT. Protein: CASSSRTSAVSDTQYF.